This TCR beta chain was identified in a study of T-cell memory formation after mild COVID-19 (dated by TCRdb to the early 2020s). About the investigation overall: Most TCR sequence clusters were specific to one of the two donors. In two donors, T-cell clones that expanded and contracted after mild COVID-19 were tracked by sequencing TCRalpha and TCRbeta repertoires over time. Two young, previously healthy adult volunteers, one female and one male, were included in the cohort. What the research found in general, with its limitations: The detection of some responding clones in pre-infection memory suggests that pre-existing cross-reactive memory T cells joined the SARS-CoV-2 response. Whether the second-wave clones peaking on day 37 were SARS-CoV-2 specific was not confirmed. The study included only a couple of mild cases, and larger cohorts that include severe cases with pre-infection samples were judged to be necessary. From day 15 to 85, contracting clones showed balanced CD4/CD8 phenotypes, whereas a second wave of clones that expanded from day 15 to 37 leaned towards CD4+. Contracting CD4+ clones appeared mostly in the CM and EM memory subsets, whereas CD8+ clones were enriched in EMRA.

Ficoll-Paque density gradient centrifugation was the method used to isolate PBMCs. This clonotype has a handful of counts. Its antigen has not been determined. Base qualities are missing; no much larger clone stands one base away. Sequencing used an Illumina NovaSeq 6000. cDNA libraries for TCRalpha and TCRbeta were prepared by 5'RACE using constant-segment primers, with sample barcodes and unique molecular identifiers added. Trizol reagent was used to extract RNA from every sample. Libraries were amplified in two PCR steps, with a second sample barcode and Illumina TruSeq adapters added in the second step. Sequencing of the libraries was done on an Illumina NovaSeq, producing 2 x 150 bp paired-end reads. As for the original processing: Demultiplexing of reads and collapsing into UMI-guided consensus sequences were performed with migec v1.2.7. Using mixcr v2.1.11, UMI consensuses were aligned to TRA and TRB V and J templates and then assembled into clonotypes. Expanded or contracted clonotypes were those called significant by both edgeR and NoisET, with noise models trained on biological replicates. edgeR calls used a false discovery rate-adjusted p below 0.01 and a log2 fold-change threshold of 1. PCA with hierarchical clustering of max-normalized trajectories of the 1000 most abundant clonotypes was used as exploratory dynamics analysis. Separately sequenced CD4+ and CD8+ repertoires were used to assign the CD4 or CD8 phenotype of responding clones. The raw public reads went through TCRdb reprocessing: fastp at Q25, MiXCR clone calling, in-frame beta chains kept. Merged by CDR3 protein, the rows form single entries marked with the most common genes and DNA. The V and J calls come from TCRdb's annotation, not from the publication. Present in this sample are roughly 89,000 distinct CDR3 sequences, less than 15% of which were seen just once. The top ten hold around two fifths of the sample.

The source of this sequence is a man aged 18 to 30 who had mild COVID-19 (a few samples of this study predate the infection). The sample titles of this study are shuffled in the database, so cell type and time point are left out; the donor was told from shared clones. Sequencing was carried out using PBMCs or a T cell subset sorted from them (not recorded which).

The CDR3 has the sequence CASSFLGGDYGYTF. The nucleotide sequence is TGTGCCAGCAGCTTTTTGGGGGGAGACTATGGCTACACCTTC. This chain joins TRBV7-6 to TRBJ1-2; the D region possibly corresponds to TRBD1 (5 bases align). From a lookup of the germline V gene, CDR1 and CDR2 are SGHVS and FNYEAQ. V and J lose 3 bases and 3 bases, and a span of 11 bases separates them. The CDR3 covers 14 residues, taking in both the cysteine and the phenylalanine. Only the CDR3 DNA is retained, 42 bases long and in frame from the first base.